The next 15 T cell receptor beta chains were all read from a single sample in a study of cytomegalovirus exposure and HLA in healthy donors. Primers: 60 Vbeta forward and 13 Jbeta reverse. Profiled with immunoSEQ multiplex PCR; TCRdb holds only in-frame clones, not every one. The sample gives 150,000 to 200,000 clones, 60% to 85% of which show up once; around 3.1% is in the top ten. Specimen: PBMCs. The receptors stem from a female donor in good health and CMV-seronegative.

The chain employs TRBV7-9 and TRBJ1-2; no definite D call. Trimming removed 6 bases at V and 4 bases at J, with 21 bases between. The germline CDR1 and CDR2 sequences are SEHNR and FQNEAQ (reference sequence). The CDR3 consists of 16 residues. Written as DNA, the CDR3 is TGTGCCAGCAGGGCCAAGGCGGGATATCCTCCCTATGGCTACACCTTC. It translates to CASRAKAGYPPYGYTF.

CDR3 sequence: CASSQYPFSRAFF. CDR3 DNA sequence: TGCGCCAGCAGTCAATATCCATTTTCGAGGGCTTTCTTT. J is TRBJ1-1 and V is TRBV23-1; no clear D gene. TRBV23-1 is noted as an ORF with a role that remains uncertain. The CDR3 runs to 13 residues. V was pared by 1 base and J by 11 bases, with 14 bases between.

The chain couples TRBV27 to TRBJ1-2; 8 nucleotides line up with TRBD1. This CDR3 is built from 13 residues. Germline values: CDR1 MNHEY, CDR2 SMNVEV (reference sequence). The V and J ends lost 5 bases and 8 bases, in that order; junction bases with no gene match: 7. The CDR3 DNA reads TGTGCCAGCAGTCCCCGGACAGGGCAAGGCTACACCTTC. This encodes CASSPRTGQGYTF.

This clone was seen a single time. The rearrangement uses TRBV27 and TRBJ2-5; the match to TRBD1 covers 8 bases. This CDR3 has 16 residues. Unmatched junction bases numbered 14, after V lost 5 bases and J lost 6 bases. CDR1 is MNHEY and CDR2 is SMNVEV in the germline V gene (reference sequence). The CDR3: CASSRTITGGGKTQYF. CDR3 nucleotide sequence: TGTGCCAGCAGTCGGACAATTACAGGGGGAGGAAAGACCCAGTACTTC.

The V and J genes are TRBV28 and TRBJ1-2, with 12 bases matching TRBD1. The CDR3 has 15 amino acids. The ends lost 6 bases at V and 8 bases at J; junction bases unmatched: 10. The germline gives CDR1 MDHEN, CDR2 SYDVKM. The CDR3 spells CASRFPGQGAKGYTF. Here the CDR3 DNA reads TGTGCCAGCAGGTTTCCGGGACAGGGGGCAAAGGGCTACACCTTC.

The rearrangement joins TRBV5-1 to TRBJ2-7; D is unresolved. The CDR3 is 13 amino acids. The V end lost 3 bases, the J end lost 1 base, and 8 bases lay between the germline ends. Germline V gene sequence: CDR1 SGHRS, CDR2 YFSETQ. CDR3 protein: CASSSGRSYEQYF. CDR3 sequence (DNA): TGCGCCAGCAGCTCTGGCAGATCCTACGAGCAGTACTTC.

This clone has a handful of counts. V is TRBV10-3 and J is TRBJ1-1, with TRBD1 identical over 8 bases. V shed 6 bases and J 5 bases; nucleotides not matched to a gene: 5. The CDR3 is made up of 13 amino acids. CDR1 is ENHRY, CDR2 SYGVKD, per germline. The CDR3 sequence: CAIRGQERTEAFF. CDR3 coding DNA: TGTGCCATCAGGGGACAGGAGAGGACTGAAGCTTTCTTT.

The chain is built from TRBV6-5 and TRBJ1-1; D is uncertain. Between the trimmed V and J ends, which lost 0 bases and 4 bases, there was a span of 6 bases. The germline CDR1 and CDR2 sequences are MNHEY and SVGAGI. The length of the CDR3 is 13 residues. The CDR3 sequence: CASSYSRSTEAFF. The CDR3 bases are TGTGCCAGCAGTTACTCGCGGAGCACTGAAGCTTTCTTT.

V is TRBV6-5 and J is TRBJ1-4; D perhaps matches TRBD1 (6 bases). The CDR3 sequence is 15 residues long. Trimming cost V 0 bases and J 5 bases, with 10 bases left between them. Germline assignment: CDR1 MNHEY and CDR2 SVGAGI. Written as DNA, the CDR3 is TGTGCCAGCAGTTACTCCGGGACAAGGAATGAAAAACTGTTTTTT. Its translation: CASSYSGTRNEKLFF.

V usage is TRBV10-3 and J usage is TRBJ2-3; D call uncertain. CDR3 length: 14 amino acids. V was trimmed by 4 bases and J by 8 bases, leaving 16 bases between them. Germline values: CDR1 ENHRY, CDR2 SYGVKD. Here the CDR3 DNA reads TGTGCCATCAGTGGCGGCCTTAGTATAGGTACGCAGTATTTT. The encoded protein is CAISGGLSIGTQYF.

This chain joins TRBV7-3 and TRBJ2-7, with 8 bases aligning to TRBD1. The CDR3 is 14 residues long. Germline CDR1 is SGHTA and CDR2 is FQGTGA. V lost 4 bases, J lost 7 bases, and 9 bases stayed unmatched. In DNA form, the CDR3 reads TGTGCCAGCAGCTCCGGGACAGGTACTACGGAGCAGTACTTC. This encodes CASSSGTGTTEQYF.

V and J are TRBV2 and TRBJ1-2; 9 bases line up with TRBD1. Losses at the gene ends were 7 bases for V and 2 bases for J; bases not matched to a gene: 5. The CDR3 runs 14 residues. Germline CDR1 reads SNHLY; CDR2 reads FYNNEI. CDR3 loop: CASKRQGENYGYTF. The CDR3, as DNA: TGTGCCAGCAAGAGACAGGGGGAAAACTATGGCTACACCTTC.

The J gene is TRBJ2-3, the V gene TRBV19; D remains ambiguous. Trimming pared 3 bases from V and 0 bases from J, leaving 10 bases between. Germline V lookup: CDR1 LNHDA, CDR2 SQIVND (reference sequence). The CDR3 is 15 residues long. CDR3 in amino acids: CASSMRFTSTDTQYF. For the CDR3, the DNA is TGTGCCAGTAGTATGAGGTTTACTAGCACAGATACGCAGTATTTT.

This clone was seen a few times. The chain recombines TRBV15 with TRBJ1-1; possibly TRBD1 for D (6 bases). Germline V gene lookup returns CDR1 LNHNV and CDR2 YYDKDF (reference sequence). V was clipped by 0 bases and J by 7 bases, with 15 bases between them. This CDR3 comprises 15 residues. CDR3 sequence (DNA): TGTGCCACCAGCAGAGATCGCGGGGGCGAGGTTGAAGCTTTCTTT. Protein product: CATSRDRGGEVEAFF.

This clone showed up just a few times. J is TRBJ1-1 and V is TRBV19; a weak D match, TRBD1 (5 bases). CDR3 length: 16 amino acids. CDR1 and CDR2 from the germline V gene are LNHDA and SQIVND (reference sequence). Trimming removed 6 bases from V and 1 base from J, with 18 bases in between. The CDR3 loop is CASSPTQGLANTEAFF. The CDR3 DNA is TGTGCCAGTAGCCCTACCCAGGGTTTGGCGAACACTGAAGCTTTCTTT.